This T cell receptor (beta chain) was found in a study of T cell repertoires in cytomegalovirus infection. Study as a whole: Recently identified HLA-C-restricted CMV epitopes and well-studied HLA-B-restricted CMV epitopes were used by the study. Whole-study findings and limits: Identification of carriers of CMV plus the relevant HLA was achieved through cumulative public TCR beta family frequency.

TCRdb fed the reads into MiXCR, producing one record per CDR3 protein. The data contain 310,000 or so distinct CDR3 sequences, roughly 25% of them singletons. This clonotype was observed a few times. The antigen is undetermined. CDR1 is SGDLS, CDR2 YYNGEE, per germline. The CDR3 extends over 16 amino acids. Trimming at V came to 4 bases and at J to 1 base, leaving 7 bases not matched to a gene. V and J are TRBV9 and TRBJ2-2; 7 nucleotides align to TRBD2. This specimen consisted of cultured PBMCs, obtained from culture after CMV antigen stimulation. This receptor was taken from a human donor in good health (CMV status not recorded). Some clones in this sample may be carry-over from other donors' samples. The CDR3 loop is CASSKLPSGNTGELFF. The CDR3 DNA reads TGTGCCAGCAGCAAGCTGCCTAGCGGGAACACCGGGGAGCTGTTTTTT.